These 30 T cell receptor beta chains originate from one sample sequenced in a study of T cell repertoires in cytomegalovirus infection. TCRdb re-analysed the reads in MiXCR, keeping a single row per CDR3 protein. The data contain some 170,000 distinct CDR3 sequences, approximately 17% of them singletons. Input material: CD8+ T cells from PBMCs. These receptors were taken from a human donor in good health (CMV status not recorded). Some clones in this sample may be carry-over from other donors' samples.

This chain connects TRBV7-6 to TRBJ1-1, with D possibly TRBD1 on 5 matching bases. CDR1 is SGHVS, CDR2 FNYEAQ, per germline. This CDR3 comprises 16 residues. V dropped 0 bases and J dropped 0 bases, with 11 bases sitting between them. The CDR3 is CASSLAGRGLNTEAFF. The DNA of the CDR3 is TGTGCCAGCAGCTTAGCGGGGAGGGGTCTGAACACTGAAGCTTTCTTT. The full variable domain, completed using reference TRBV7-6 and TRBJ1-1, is GAGVSQSPRYKVTKRGQDVALRCDPISGHVSLYWYRQALGQGPEFLTYFNYEAQQDKSGLPNDRFSAERPEGSISTLTIQRTEQRDSAMYRCASSLAGRGLNTEAFFGQGTRLTVV.

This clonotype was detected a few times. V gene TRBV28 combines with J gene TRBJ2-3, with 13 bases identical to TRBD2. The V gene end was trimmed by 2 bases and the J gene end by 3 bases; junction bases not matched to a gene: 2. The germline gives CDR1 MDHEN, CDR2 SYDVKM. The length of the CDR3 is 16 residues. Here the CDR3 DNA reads TGTGCCAGCAGTTTAGGGACTAGCGGGGTTACAGATACGCAGTATTTT. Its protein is CASSLGTSGVTDTQYF.

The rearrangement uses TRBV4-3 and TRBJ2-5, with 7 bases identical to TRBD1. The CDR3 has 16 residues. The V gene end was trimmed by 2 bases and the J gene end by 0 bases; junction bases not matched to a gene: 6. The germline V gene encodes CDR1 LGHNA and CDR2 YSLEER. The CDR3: CASSQSRDSYQETQYF. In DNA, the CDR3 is TGCGCCAGCAGCCAATCCCGGGACAGCTACCAAGAGACCCAGTACTTC.

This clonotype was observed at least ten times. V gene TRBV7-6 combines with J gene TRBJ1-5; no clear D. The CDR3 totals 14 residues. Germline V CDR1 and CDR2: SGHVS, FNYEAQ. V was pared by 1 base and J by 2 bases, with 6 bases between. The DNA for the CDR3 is TGTGCCAGCAGCTTAGGGAAGGGCAATCAGCCCCAGCATTTT. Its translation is CASSLGKGNQPQHF.

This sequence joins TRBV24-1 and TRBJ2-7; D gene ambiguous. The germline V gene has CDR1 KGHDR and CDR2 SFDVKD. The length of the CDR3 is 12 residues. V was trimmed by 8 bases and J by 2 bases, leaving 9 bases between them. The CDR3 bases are TGTGCCACCATGGGGTCCGCCTACGAGCAGTACTTC. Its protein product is CATMGSAYEQYF.

The CDR3 DNA reads as TGTGCCAGCAGGTACAAAGGGGGGACCTCCTACGAGCAGTACTTC. Translation gives CASRYKGGTSYEQYF. The chain has TRBV6-1 and TRBJ2-7; either TRBD1 or TRBD2 may fit D (6 bases each). This CDR3 is 15 amino acids long. In germline, CDR1 is MNHNS, CDR2 SASEGT. Trimming pared 6 bases from V and 0 bases from J, leaving 15 bases between.

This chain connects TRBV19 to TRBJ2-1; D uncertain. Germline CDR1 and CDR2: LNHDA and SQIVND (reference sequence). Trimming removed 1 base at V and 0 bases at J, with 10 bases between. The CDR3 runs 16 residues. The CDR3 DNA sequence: TGTGCCAGTAGTATAGGCTTCTACAGCTCCTACAATGAGCAGTTCTTC. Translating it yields CASSIGFYSSYNEQFF. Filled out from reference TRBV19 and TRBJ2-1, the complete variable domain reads DGGITQSPKYLFRKEGQNVTLSCEQNLNHDAMYWYRQDPGQGLRLIYYSQIVNDFQKGDIAEGYSVSREKKESFPLTVTSAQKNPTAFYLCASSIGFYSSYNEQFFGPGTRLTVL.

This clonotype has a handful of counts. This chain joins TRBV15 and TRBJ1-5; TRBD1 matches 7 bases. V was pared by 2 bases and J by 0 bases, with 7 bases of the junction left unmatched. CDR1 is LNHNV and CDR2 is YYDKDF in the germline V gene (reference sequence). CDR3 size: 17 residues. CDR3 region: CATSRFGTVDSNQPQHF. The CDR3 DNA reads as TGTGCCACCAGCAGATTCGGGACAGTTGATAGCAATCAGCCCCAGCATTTT. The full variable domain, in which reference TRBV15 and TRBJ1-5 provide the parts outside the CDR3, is DAMVIQNPRYQVTQFGKPVTLSCSQTLNHNVMYWYQQKSSQAPKLLFHYYDKDFNNEADTPDNFQSRRPNTSFCFLDIRSPGLGDTAMYLCATSRFGTVDSNQPQHFGDGTRLSIL.

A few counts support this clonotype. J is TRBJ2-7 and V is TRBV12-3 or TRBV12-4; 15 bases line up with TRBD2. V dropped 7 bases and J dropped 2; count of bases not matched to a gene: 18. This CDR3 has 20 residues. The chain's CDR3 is CASTNKRTSGGDVKPYEQYF. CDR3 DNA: TGTGCCAGCACCAATAAACGGACTAGCGGGGGGGACGTTAAGCCCTACGAGCAGTACTTC.

This chain's CDR3 is CASSFKDVSTDTQYF. The CDR3 DNA reads as TGTGCCAGCAGCTTCAAGGATGTATCCACAGATACGCAGTATTTT. V and J are TRBV7-8 and TRBJ2-3; D gene ambiguous. CDR1 and CDR2 (germline): SGHVS, FQNEAQ. The CDR3 totals 15 residues. Trimming removed 3 bases from V and 2 bases from J, with 12 bases in between.

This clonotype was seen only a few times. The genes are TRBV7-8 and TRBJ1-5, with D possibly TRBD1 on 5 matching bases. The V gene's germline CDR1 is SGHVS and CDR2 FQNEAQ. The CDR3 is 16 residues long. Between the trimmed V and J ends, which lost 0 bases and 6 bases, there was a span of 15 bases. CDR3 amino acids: CASSLAQGVRGQPQHF. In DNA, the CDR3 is TGTGCCAGCAGCTTAGCCCAGGGCGTTCGGGGTCAGCCCCAGCATTTT. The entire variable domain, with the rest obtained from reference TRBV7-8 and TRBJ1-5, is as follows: GAGVSQSPRYKVAKRGQDVALRCDPISGHVSLFWYQQALGQGPEFLTYFQNEAQLDKSGLPSDRFFAERPEGSVSTLKIQRTQQEDSAVYLCASSLAQGVRGQPQHFGDGTRLSIL.

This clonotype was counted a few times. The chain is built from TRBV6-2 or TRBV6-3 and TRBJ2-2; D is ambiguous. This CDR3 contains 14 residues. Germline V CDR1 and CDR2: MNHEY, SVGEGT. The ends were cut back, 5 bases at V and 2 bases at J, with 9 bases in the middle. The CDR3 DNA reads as TGTGCCAGCAGTAACAGATTTAACACCGGGGAGCTGTTTTTT. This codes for CASSNRFNTGELFF.

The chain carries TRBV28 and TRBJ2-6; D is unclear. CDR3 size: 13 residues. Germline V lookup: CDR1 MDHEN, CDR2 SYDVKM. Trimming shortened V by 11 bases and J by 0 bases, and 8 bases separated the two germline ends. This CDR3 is CACVSSGANVLTF. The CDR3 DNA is TGTGCCTGTGTTTCCTCTGGGGCCAACGTCCTGACTTTC.

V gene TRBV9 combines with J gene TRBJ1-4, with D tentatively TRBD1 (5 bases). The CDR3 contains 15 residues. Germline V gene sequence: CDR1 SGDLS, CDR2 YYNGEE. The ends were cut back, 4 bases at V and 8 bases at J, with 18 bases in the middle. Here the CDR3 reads CASSPPSGEGEKLFF. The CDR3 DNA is TGTGCCAGCAGCCCCCCTTCAGGAGAGGGGGAAAAACTGTTTTTT.

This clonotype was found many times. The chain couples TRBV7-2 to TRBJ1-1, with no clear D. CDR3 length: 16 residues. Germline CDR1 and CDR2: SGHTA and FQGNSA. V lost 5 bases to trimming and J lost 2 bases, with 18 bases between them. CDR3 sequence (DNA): TGTGCCAGCAGCCTTAATGGGCAGAAGATTAACACTGAAGCTTTCTTT. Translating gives CASSLNGQKINTEAFF.

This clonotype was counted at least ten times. The CDR3 region is CASSPRADQTYNEQFF. For the CDR3, the DNA is TGTGCCAGCAGCCCCCGCGCGGATCAAACCTACAATGAGCAGTTCTTC. The J gene is TRBJ2-1, the V gene TRBV7-2; D gene uncertain. The V and J ends lost 5 bases and 2 bases respectively, with 16 bases between them. The length of the CDR3 is 16 residues. Germline assignment: CDR1 SGHTA and CDR2 FQGNSA.

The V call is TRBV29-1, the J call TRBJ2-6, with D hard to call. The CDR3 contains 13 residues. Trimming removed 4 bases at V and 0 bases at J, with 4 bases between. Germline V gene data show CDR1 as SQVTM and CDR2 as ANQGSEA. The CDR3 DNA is TGCAGCGTTGCTATCTCTGGGGCCAACGTCCTGACTTTC. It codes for CSVAISGANVLTF.

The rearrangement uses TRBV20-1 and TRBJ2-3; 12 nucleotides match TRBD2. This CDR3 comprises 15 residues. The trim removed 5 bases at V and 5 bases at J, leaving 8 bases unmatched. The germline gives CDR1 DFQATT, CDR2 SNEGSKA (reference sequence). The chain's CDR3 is CSALSSGGARDTQYF. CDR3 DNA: TGCAGTGCTCTTTCTAGCGGGGGGGCCAGAGATACGCAGTATTTT.

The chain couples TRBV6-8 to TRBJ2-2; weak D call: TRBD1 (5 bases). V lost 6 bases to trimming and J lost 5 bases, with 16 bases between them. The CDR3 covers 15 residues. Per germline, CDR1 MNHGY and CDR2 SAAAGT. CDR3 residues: CASSMGQGLTGELFF. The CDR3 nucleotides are TGTGCCAGCAGCATGGGCCAGGGCTTGACCGGGGAGCTGTTTTTT.

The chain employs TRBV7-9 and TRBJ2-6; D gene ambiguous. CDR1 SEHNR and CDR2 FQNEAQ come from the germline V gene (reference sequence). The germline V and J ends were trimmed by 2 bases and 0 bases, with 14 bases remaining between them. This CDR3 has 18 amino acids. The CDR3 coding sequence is TGTGCCAGCAGCTTAATCGCACTGATAGACTCTGGGGCCAACGTCCTGACTTTC. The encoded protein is CASSLIALIDSGANVLTF.

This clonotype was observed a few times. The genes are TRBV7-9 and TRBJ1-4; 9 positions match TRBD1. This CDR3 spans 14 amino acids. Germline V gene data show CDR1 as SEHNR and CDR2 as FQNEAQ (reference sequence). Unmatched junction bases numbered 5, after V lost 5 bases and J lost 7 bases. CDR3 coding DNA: TGTGCCAGCAGCACGACAGGGGGGTCTGAAAAACTGTTTTTT. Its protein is CASSTTGGSEKLFF.

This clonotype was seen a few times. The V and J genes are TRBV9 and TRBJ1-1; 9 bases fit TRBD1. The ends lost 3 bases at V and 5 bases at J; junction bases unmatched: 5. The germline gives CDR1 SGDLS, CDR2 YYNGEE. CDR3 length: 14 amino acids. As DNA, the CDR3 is TGTGCCAGCAGCGCACAGGGGGCTTGGACTGAAGCTTTCTTT. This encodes CASSAQGAWTEAFF.

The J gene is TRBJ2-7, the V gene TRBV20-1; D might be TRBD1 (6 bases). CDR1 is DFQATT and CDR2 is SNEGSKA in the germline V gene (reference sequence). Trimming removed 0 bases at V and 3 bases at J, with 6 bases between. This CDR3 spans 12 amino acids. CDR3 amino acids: CSAREGGYEQYF. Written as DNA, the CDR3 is TGCAGTGCTAGAGAAGGGGGCTACGAGCAGTACTTC.

Here the CDR3 reads CASSLGGGLNEQFF. The DNA for the CDR3 is TGTGCCAGCAGCTTGGGGGGGGGCCTCAATGAGCAGTTCTTC. V is TRBV7-8 and J is TRBJ2-1, with D possibly TRBD2 on 7 matching bases. From germline, CDR1 is SGHVS and CDR2 FQNEAQ. This CDR3 has 14 residues. Trimming removed 3 bases at V and 6 bases at J, with 12 bases between.

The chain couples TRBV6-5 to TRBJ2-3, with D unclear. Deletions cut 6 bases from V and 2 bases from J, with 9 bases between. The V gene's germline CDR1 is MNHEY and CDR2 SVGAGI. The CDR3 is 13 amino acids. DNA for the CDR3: TGTGCCAGCAGCTCGAAACCCACAGATACGCAGTATTTT. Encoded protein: CASSSKPTDTQYF.

The chain's CDR3 is CSVEAGVEQYF. Here the CDR3 DNA reads TGCAGCGTTGAAGCGGGGGTCGAGCAGTACTTC. The rearrangement joins TRBV29-1 to TRBJ2-7, with TRBD2 as a possible D gene (6 bases). V lost 1 base and J 6 bases, leaving 7 bases between the germline ends. This CDR3 region has 11 residues. Germline CDR1 is SQVTM and CDR2 is ANQGSEA.

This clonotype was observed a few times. The CDR3 here is CSVDGQGGVADYNEQFF. CDR3 DNA sequence: TGCAGCGTTGATGGTCAGGGGGGAGTCGCAGACTACAATGAGCAGTTCTTC. The chain links TRBV29-1 to TRBJ2-1, with D possibly matching TRBD1 (7 bases). The CDR3 covers 17 residues. V gave up 3 bases and J gave up 3 bases, with 21 bases separating them. CDR1 and CDR2 from the germline V gene are SQVTM and ANQGSEA.

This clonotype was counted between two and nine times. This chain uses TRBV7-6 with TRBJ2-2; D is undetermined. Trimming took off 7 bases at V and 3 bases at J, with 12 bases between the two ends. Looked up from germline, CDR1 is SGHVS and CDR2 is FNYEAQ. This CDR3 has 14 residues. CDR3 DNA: TGTGCCAGCACCCCCCGTGGGGACACCGGGGAGCTGTTTTTT. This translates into CASTPRGDTGELFF.

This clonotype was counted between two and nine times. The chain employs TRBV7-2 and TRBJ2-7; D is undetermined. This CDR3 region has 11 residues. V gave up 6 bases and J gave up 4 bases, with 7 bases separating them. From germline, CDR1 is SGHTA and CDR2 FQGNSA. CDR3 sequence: CASSSMYEQYF. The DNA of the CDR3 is TGTGCCAGCAGTTCGATGTACGAGCAGTACTTC.

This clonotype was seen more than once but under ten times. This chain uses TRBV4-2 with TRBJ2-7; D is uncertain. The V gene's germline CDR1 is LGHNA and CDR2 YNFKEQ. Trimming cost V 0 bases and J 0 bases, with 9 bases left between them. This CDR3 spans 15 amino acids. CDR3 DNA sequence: TGTGCCAGCAGCCAAGAGCACGCCGTCTCCTACGAGCAGTACTTC. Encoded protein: CASSQEHAVSYEQYF.